Presented here are 2 T cell receptor beta chains from one specimen sequenced in a study of stem cell transplantation in POMP-related autoinflammatory disease. Generated by immunoSEQ multiplex PCR, the TCRdb table keeps only in-frame clones and is missing some. This table holds tens of thousands of clones, more than 75% found once. This material consisted of CD4+ T cells from PBMCs, taken before stem cell transplantation. These receptors were obtained from a human donor with POMP-related autoinflammation and immune dysregulation (PRAID).

Only one count was recorded for this clone. This chain uses TRBV27 with TRBJ1-5; 9 bases align to TRBD1. The J segment lost 6 bases and the V segment lost 5 bases, leaving 17 bases of the junction unmatched. The CDR3 totals 18 residues. Per germline, CDR1 MNHEY and CDR2 SMNVEV (reference sequence). In DNA form, the CDR3 reads TGTGCCAGCAGTCCACGGAAACCGGGACAGGGCAGGATTCAGCCCCAGCATTTT. As protein: CASSPRKPGQGRIQPQHF.

This chain connects TRBV6-1 to TRBJ1-6; D gene ambiguous. The V gene lost 1 base and the J gene lost 9 bases, with 7 bases spanning the gap. Germline V gene sequence: CDR1 MNHNS, CDR2 SASEGT. The CDR3 extends over 13 amino acids. CDR3 loop: CASSEVQASPLHF. CDR3 coding DNA: TGTGCCAGCAGTGAAGTTCAGGCTTCACCCCTCCACTTT.